This T cell receptor beta chain appears in the sequencing data of a study of response to subunit inactivated influenza vaccine. Broader study findings: T cells newly recruited by each seasonal influenza vaccination are few, the authors suggested.

On this clonotype itself: The antigen is undetermined.

Via MiXCR, TCRdb re-called the RT-PCR reads, giving one row per CDR3 protein. The table records over 650,000 distinct CDR3 sequences, approximately 17% of them present only once. Trimming pared 0 bases from V and 2 bases from J, leaving 12 bases between. The CDR3 runs to 15 residues. From germline, CDR1 is SGHRS and CDR2 YFSETQ. This sample comprised PBMCs from blood, obtained roughly 5 days after vaccination. The V and J genes are TRBV5-1 and TRBJ2-7; a weak D match, TRBD1 (5 bases). The TCR originated in a man aged 50-59 years who received an inactivated influenza vaccine. CDR3 DNA: TGCGCCAGCAGCTTGGAGGGTGGCAGGGCCTACGAGCAGTACTTC. Its protein is CASSLEGGRAYEQYF.